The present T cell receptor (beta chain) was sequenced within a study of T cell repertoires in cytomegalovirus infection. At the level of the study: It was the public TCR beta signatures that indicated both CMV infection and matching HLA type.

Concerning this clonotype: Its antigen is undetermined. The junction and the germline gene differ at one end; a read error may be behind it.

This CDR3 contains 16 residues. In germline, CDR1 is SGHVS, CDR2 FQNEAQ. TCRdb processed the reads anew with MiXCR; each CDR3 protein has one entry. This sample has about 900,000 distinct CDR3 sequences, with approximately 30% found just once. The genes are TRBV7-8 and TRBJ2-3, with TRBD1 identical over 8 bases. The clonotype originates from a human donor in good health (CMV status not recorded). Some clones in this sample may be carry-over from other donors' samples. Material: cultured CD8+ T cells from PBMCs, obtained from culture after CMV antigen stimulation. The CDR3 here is CANSTRTGPGTDTQYF. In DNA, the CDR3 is TGTGCCAACAGCACGCGGACAGGGCCGGGCACAGATACGCAGTATTTT.